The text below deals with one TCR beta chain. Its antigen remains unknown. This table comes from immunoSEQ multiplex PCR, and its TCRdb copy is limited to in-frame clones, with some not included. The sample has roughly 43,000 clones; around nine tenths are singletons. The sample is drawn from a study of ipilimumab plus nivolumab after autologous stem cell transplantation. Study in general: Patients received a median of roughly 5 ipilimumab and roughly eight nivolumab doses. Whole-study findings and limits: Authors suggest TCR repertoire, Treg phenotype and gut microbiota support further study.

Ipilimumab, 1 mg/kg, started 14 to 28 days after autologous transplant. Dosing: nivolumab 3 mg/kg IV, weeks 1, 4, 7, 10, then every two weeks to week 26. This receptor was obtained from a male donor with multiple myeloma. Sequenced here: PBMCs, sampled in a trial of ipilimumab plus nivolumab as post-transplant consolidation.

The CDR3 spells CASTQDTSGANVLTF. CDR3 nucleotide sequence: TGTGCCAGCACCCAAGACACCTCTGGGGCCAACGTCCTGACTTTC. The chain carries TRBV2 and TRBJ2-6; D is undetermined. Germline lookup yields CDR1 SNHLY and CDR2 FYNNEI. V was shortened by 7 bases and J by 0 bases, with 10 bases between the two germline ends. The CDR3 has 15 amino acids.